This T cell receptor beta chain was recorded in a study of blood T cell repertoires in COVID-19 (TCRdb year 2020). Study-level background: Samples from collaborators originated in the United States, Italy and Spain and spanned both the acute and convalescent phases of COVID-19. The repertoires were released in a freely available public database meant as a resource for research on the immune response to SARS-CoV-2. The samples were drawn from the first 160 participants of the ongoing ImmuneRACE study and from over 950 subjects provided by 6 global collaborators. The material from the prospective study consisted of cDNA or gDNA derived from T cells, B-cell-depleted T cells, or PBMCs. A de-identified subject ID, COVID-19 status, age in years and sex were almost always included in the sample metadata. Where available, HLA class I and class II types were obtained from metadata supplied by the sample provider rather than from assay-based typing. Deeply sampled blood TCRbeta repertoires from subjects exposed to, actively infected with, or recovered from COVID-19 were included in the dataset.

Beyond this particular receptor, the publication reports: Clinical and demographic metadata were provided uncurated, with the amount varying by source and participant.

On this clone: Which antigen it targets is not known. Within one base of it there is no much larger clone, and no base qualities were kept.

TCRbeta CDR3 regions were amplified from genomic DNA using the immunoSEQ Assay, a bias-controlled multiplex PCR. On the authors' methods: Nucleated cell counts per sample were estimated from amplification of reference gene primers within the assay. To quantify the absolute abundance of each unique TCRbeta CDR3 rearrangement, sequence reads were collapsed and filtered. For each sample, productive Simpson clonality was calculated as the square root of Simpson's diversity index across productive rearrangements. TCRdb retrieved this table from immuneACCESS and kept in-frame rearrangements only. Not all clones are present; in checked studies, unresolved V genes account for under half, and no reason is known for the remainder. For V, J and clone size, that table is used; D and trimming come from the DNA. This sample lists hundreds of thousands of clones; approximately 91% were detected once. Together, the top ten hold more than 5.5% of the sample.

One collaborating source in Seattle enrolled patients during active infection and followed them longitudinally through the course of disease. Collaborating institutions collected whole blood in K2EDTA tubes following their own protocols. For TCRbeta analysis, collaborator samples were shipped as frozen whole blood, as isolated PBMCs, or as DNA extracted from either sample type. Including the terminal cysteine and phenylalanine, the CDR3 comprises 15 residues. The CDR3 DNA has 45 bases and is translated from base 1. CDR1 and CDR2, looked up from the germline V gene, are SNHLY and FYNNEI. The V and J ends are trimmed by 1 base and 6 bases, leaving 13 bases between them.

The chain uses TRBV2 and TRBJ1-5, with the D gene too uncertain to name. This TCR came from a woman in her 70s with COVID-19, enrolled during active disease. Sequenced input: peripheral blood. The CDR3 protein: CASSEGLQTGQPQHF. DNA sequence: TGTGCCAGCAGTGAAGGTTTGCAGACGGGTCAGCCCCAGCATTTT.